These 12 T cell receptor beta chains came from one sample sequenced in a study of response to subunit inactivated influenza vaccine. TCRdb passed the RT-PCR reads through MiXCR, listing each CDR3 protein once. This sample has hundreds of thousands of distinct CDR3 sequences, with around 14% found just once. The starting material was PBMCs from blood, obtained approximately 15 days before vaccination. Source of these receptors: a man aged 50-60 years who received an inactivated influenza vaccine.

The CDR3: CASSPTRNEQYF. The CDR3 DNA follows: TGTGCCAGCAGTCCTACACGGAACGAGCAGTACTTC. The chain is built from TRBV6-2 or TRBV6-3 and TRBJ2-7; no firm D call. CDR3 length: 12 amino acids. CDR1 is MNHEY and CDR2 is SVGEGT in the germline V gene. The germline V and J ends were trimmed by 5 bases and 5 bases, with 10 bases remaining between them.

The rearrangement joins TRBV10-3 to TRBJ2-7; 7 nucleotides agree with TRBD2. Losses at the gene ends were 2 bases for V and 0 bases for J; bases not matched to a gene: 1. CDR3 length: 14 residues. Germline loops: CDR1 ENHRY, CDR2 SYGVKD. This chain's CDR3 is CAISEGGSSYEQYF. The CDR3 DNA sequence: TGTGCCATCAGTGAGGGCGGGAGCTCCTACGAGCAGTACTTC.

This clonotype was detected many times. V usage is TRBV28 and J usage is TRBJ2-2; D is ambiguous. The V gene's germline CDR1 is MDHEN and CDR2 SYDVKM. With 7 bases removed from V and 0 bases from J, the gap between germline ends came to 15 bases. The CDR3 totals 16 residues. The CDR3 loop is CASIPAGSTNTGELFF. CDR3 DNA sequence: TGTGCCAGCATCCCGGCCGGCAGTACGAACACCGGGGAGCTGTTTTTT.

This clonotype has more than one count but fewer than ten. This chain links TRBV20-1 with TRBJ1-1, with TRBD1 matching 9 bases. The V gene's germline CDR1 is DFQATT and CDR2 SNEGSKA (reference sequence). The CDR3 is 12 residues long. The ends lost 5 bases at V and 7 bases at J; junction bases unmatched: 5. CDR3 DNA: TGCAGTGCTTCGGGACAGGGCTATGAAGCTTTCTTT. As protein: CSASGQGYEAFF.

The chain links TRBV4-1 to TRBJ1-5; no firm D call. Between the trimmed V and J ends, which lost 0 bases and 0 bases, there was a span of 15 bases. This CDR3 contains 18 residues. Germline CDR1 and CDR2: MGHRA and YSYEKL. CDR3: CASSQDGVLDYSNQPQHF. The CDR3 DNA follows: TGCGCCAGCAGCCAAGATGGGGTGTTGGATTATAGCAATCAGCCCCAGCATTTT.

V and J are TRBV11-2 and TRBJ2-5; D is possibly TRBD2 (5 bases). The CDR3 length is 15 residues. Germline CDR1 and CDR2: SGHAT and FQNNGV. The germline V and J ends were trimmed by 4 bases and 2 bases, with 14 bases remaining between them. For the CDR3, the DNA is TGTGCCAGCAGCTATGCCGGGATTTTACAAGAGACCCAGTACTTC. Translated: CASSYAGILQETQYF.

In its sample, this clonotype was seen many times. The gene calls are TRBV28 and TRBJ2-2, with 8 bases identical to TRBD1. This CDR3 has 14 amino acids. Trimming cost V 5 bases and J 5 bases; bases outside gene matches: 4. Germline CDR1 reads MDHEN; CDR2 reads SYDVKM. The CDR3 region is CASSRTGWTGELFF. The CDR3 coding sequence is TGTGCCAGCAGTCGGACAGGGTGGACCGGGGAGCTGTTTTTT.

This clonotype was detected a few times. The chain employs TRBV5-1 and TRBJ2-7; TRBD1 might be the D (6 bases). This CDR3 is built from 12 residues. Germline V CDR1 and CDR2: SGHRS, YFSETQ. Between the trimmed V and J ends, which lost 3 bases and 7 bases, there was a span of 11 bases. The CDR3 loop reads CASSSAGDEQYF. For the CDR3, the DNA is TGCGCCAGCAGCTCGGCAGGGGATGAGCAGTACTTC.

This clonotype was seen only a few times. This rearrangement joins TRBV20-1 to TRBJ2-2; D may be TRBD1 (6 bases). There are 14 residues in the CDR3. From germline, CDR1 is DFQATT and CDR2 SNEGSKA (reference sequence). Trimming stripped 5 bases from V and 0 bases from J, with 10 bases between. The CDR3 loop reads CSAGDTSNTGELFF. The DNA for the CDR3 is TGCAGTGCTGGGGACACCTCGAACACCGGGGAGCTGTTTTTT.

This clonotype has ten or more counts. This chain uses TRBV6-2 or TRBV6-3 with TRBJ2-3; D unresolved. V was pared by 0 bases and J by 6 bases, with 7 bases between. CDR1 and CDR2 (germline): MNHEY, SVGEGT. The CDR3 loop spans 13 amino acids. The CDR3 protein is CASSYSGQDTQYF. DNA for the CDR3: TGTGCCAGCAGTTACTCCGGGCAGGATACGCAGTATTTT.

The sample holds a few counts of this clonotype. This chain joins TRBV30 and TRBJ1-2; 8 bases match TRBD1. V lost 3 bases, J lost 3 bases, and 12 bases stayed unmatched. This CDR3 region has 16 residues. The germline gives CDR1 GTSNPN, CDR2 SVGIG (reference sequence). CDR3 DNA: TGTGCCTGGAGCAGGCAGGGGGCTAGTATGGACTATGGCTACACCTTC. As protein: CAWSRQGASMDYGYTF.

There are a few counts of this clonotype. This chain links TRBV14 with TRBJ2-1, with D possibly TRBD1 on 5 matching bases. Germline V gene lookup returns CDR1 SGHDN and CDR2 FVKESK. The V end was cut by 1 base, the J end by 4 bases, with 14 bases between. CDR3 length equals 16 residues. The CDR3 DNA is TGTGCCAGCAGCCAAGTGTGGACAACCACGTACAATGAGCAGTTCTTC. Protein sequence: CASSQVWTTTYNEQFF.